This T cell receptor (beta chain) was obtained from a study of blood T cell repertoires in COVID-19. Overall study: Collection of acute and convalescent COVID-19 samples took place in the United States, Italy and Spain.

This CDR3 spans 14 amino acids. From germline, CDR1 is MDHEN and CDR2 SYDVKM. The V and J ends lost 4 bases and 5 bases, in that order; junction bases with no gene match: 4. Participants were placed into cohorts based on the clinical history they reported. Some clones are missing from TCRdb's copy, which holds only in-frame ones; the method was immunoSEQ multiplex PCR. Of roughly 300,000 clones detected, roughly 85% appear once; the ten largest clones hold 2% to 3%. The TCR comes from a woman between 45 and 60 years old who had recovered from COVID-19. The sequencing sample was made of PBMCs or T cells enriched from blood (not recorded which). The chain has TRBV28 and TRBJ1-4; 7 nucleotides line up with TRBD1. DNA for the CDR3: TGTGCCAGCAGTTCGGGACAGCAAAATGAAAAACTGTTTTTT. Amino acid sequence: CASSSGQQNEKLFF.